This TCR beta chain was captured by sequencing in a study of cytomegalovirus exposure and HLA in healthy donors. Notes on the study in general: Only CMV serostatus was available as immune exposure information. The authors judged a highly shared variant cluster likely a sequencing artifact.

V was trimmed by 6 bases and J by 4 bases, leaving 16 bases between them. CDR1 is MNHEY and CDR2 is SVGAGI in the germline V gene. The CDR3 has 15 residues. In the PCR, 60 Vbeta and 13 Jbeta primers were used. Only in-frame clones appear in the TCRdb table, and some are missing; sequencing was by immunoSEQ multiplex PCR. The sample shows 100,000 to 120,000 clones, about 78% of them seen only once. Comment on this clone: What it recognizes is unknown.

The chain joins TRBV6-5 to TRBJ1-5; D might be TRBD1 (6 bases). The sequenced sample consisted of PBMCs. This clonotype was sampled from a young man in good health and CMV-seronegative. The CDR3: CASRGQDSPNQPQHF. In DNA, the CDR3 is TGTGCCAGCAGGGGGCAGGACAGCCCAAATCAGCCCCAGCATTTT.